The clone carrying this T cell receptor (beta chain) has just a few counts. Its antigen is undetermined. This record comes from a study of response to subunit inactivated influenza vaccine. Germline V CDR1 and CDR2: SGHDT, YYEEEE. The CDR3 spans 15 residues. The ends lost 2 bases at V and 9 bases at J; junction bases unmatched: 6. Using its own MiXCR run on the RT-PCR reads, TCRdb lists one record per CDR3 protein. The sample has a few hundred thousand distinct CDR3 sequences; 21% are singletons. General study results and limits: New T cells are recruited in small numbers by each seasonal influenza vaccination, according to the authors' suggestion.

This receptor was identified in a man aged 45-69 years who received an inactivated influenza vaccine. The source material was PBMCs from blood, sampled 21 months after vaccination. V usage is TRBV5-6 and J usage is TRBJ1-6; 9 bases fit TRBD1. The CDR3 nucleotides are TGTGCCAGCAGCTTCGGACAGGGGACAGGTTCACCCCTCCACTTT. Protein: CASSFGQGTGSPLHF.